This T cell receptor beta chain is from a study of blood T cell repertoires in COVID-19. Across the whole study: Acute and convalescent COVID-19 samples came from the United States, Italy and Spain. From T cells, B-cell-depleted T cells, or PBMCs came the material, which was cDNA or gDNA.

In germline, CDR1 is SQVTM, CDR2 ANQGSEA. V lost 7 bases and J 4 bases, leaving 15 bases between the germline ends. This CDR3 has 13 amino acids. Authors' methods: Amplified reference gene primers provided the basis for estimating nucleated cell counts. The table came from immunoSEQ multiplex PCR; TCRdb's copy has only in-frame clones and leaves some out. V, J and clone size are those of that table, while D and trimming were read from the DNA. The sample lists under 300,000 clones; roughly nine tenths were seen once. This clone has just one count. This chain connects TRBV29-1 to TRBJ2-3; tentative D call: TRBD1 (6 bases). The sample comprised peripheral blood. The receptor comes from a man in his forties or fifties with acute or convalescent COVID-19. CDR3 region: CSAEQNRADTQYF. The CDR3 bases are TGCAGCGCCGAACAGAACAGGGCAGATACGCAGTATTTT.